A single sample gave rise to the 16 T cell receptor beta chains below, sequenced in a study of cytomegalovirus exposure and HLA in healthy donors. With 60 Vbeta and 13 Jbeta primers, the PCR was carried out. Using immunoSEQ multiplex PCR, the repertoire was profiled, and TCRdb retains in-frame clones only, with some absent. The sample contains about 43,000 clones, roughly 60% of which appear only once. The specimen sequenced was PBMCs. All receptors derive from a human donor in good health.

The chain uses TRBV28 and TRBJ1-3, with 7 bases identical to TRBD1. The CDR3 consists of 15 residues. Germline CDR1 is MDHEN and CDR2 is SYDVKM. Unmatched junction bases numbered 8, after V lost 4 bases and J lost 5 bases. The CDR3 region is CASSYRGQTRNTIYF. The CDR3 nucleotides read TGTGCCAGCAGTTACAGGGGCCAGACGAGAAACACCATATATTTT.

The J gene is TRBJ1-2, the V gene TRBV7-9; D uncertain. The CDR3 totals 15 residues. Germline V gives CDR1 SEHNR, CDR2 FQNEAQ (reference sequence). Trimming took 2 bases from V and 6 from J, leaving 16 bases between them. The CDR3 spells CASSLTLGSFNGYTF. The CDR3 nucleotides read TGTGCCAGCAGCTTAACTCTGGGGAGCTTCAATGGCTACACCTTC.

The genes are TRBV5-1 and TRBJ2-5; D is perhaps TRBD1 (5 bases). Trimming removed 4 bases from V and 2 bases from J, with 12 bases in between. Germline V CDR1 and CDR2: SGHRS, YFSETQ. The CDR3 has 14 residues. The DNA of the CDR3 is TGCGCCAGCAGCGCGCAGGGTTTTCAAGAGACCCAGTACTTC. This gives the protein CASSAQGFQETQYF.

The rearrangement joins TRBV11-2 to TRBJ1-1; TRBD1 aligns across 7 bases. Germline values: CDR1 SGHAT, CDR2 FQNNGV. The CDR3 runs to 13 residues. Trimming removed 1 base from V and 11 bases from J; junction bases left unmatched: 7. The CDR3 protein is CASSLAPGQKAFF. The CDR3 coding sequence is TGTGCCAGCAGCTTAGCTCCGGGACAGAAGGCTTTCTTT.

V and J are TRBV7-9 and TRBJ1-2; TRBD1 matches at 7 bases. CDR1 SEHNR and CDR2 FQNEAQ come from the germline V gene (reference sequence). This CDR3 has 14 residues. The ends lost 5 bases at V and 6 bases at J; junction bases unmatched: 9. The DNA of the CDR3 is TGTGCCAGCAGCGGCCAGGGACAGTCTGATGGCTACACCTTC. Translation: CASSGQGQSDGYTF.

This clone has just a few counts. The J gene is TRBJ1-5, the V gene TRBV7-2; no clear D gene. Trimming pared 1 base from V and 2 bases from J, leaving 9 bases between. Germline lookup yields CDR1 SGHTA and CDR2 FQGNSA. This CDR3 has 15 amino acids. The CDR3 region has the DNA TGTGCCAGCAGCTTAGGTACGGTAGGCAATCAGCCCCAGCATTTT. This codes for CASSLGTVGNQPQHF.

This chain connects TRBV6-1 to TRBJ2-1, with TRBD2 matching over 8 bases. CDR1 and CDR2 from the germline V gene are MNHNS and SASEGT. CDR3 length: 15 amino acids. V gave up 7 bases and J gave up 2 bases; unmatched junction bases: 7. DNA for the CDR3: TGTGCCAGCACCCTAGCGGGTCTCCCCTACAATGAGCAGTTCTTC. As protein: CASTLAGLPYNEQFF.

This chain connects TRBV15 to TRBJ2-2; 7 nucleotides line up with TRBD1. There are 15 residues in the CDR3. J gave up 4 bases and V 3 bases, and 5 bases lay outside the gene matches. CDR1 is LNHNV, CDR2 YYDKDF, per germline (reference sequence). The CDR3 DNA reads TGTGCCACCAGCAGGGACAGGACTCCCACCGGGGAGCTGTTTTTT. It specifies CATSRDRTPTGELFF.

V and J are TRBV28 and TRBJ2-7, with 8 bases that match TRBD1. The V segment lost 4 bases and the J segment 3 bases; nucleotides outside the gene matches: 8. CDR1 is MDHEN and CDR2 is SYDVKM in the germline V gene. The CDR3 covers 15 residues. The CDR3 is CASSYRTGNYYEQYF. The CDR3 DNA sequence: TGTGCCAGCAGTTACCGGACAGGGAATTACTACGAGCAGTACTTC.

This clone showed up just once. The chain is built from TRBV7-3 and TRBJ2-1; tentative D call: TRBD2 (6 bases). The V end lost 1 base, the J end lost 3 bases, and 10 bases lay between the germline ends. Per the germline V gene, CDR1 is SGHTA and CDR2 is FQGTGA. This CDR3 is 15 amino acids long. CDR3 protein: CASSLSRGSYNEQFF. The CDR3 DNA reads TGTGCCAGCAGCTTAAGCCGGGGGAGCTACAATGAGCAGTTCTTC.

This clone turned up a few times. The CDR3 bases are TGCGCCAGCAAGGAGGGTTTTCCCACAGATACGCAGTATTTT. Protein: CASKEGFPTDTQYF. The chain has TRBV5-1 and TRBJ2-3, with a possible D match to TRBD2 (6 bases). The CDR3 has 14 residues. The V gene lost 6 bases and the J gene lost 2 bases, with 13 bases spanning the gap. The germline gives CDR1 SGHRS, CDR2 YFSETQ.

This clone was counted between two and nine times. This chain connects TRBV19 to TRBJ2-5; 7 bases fit TRBD1. The CDR3 loop spans 12 amino acids. Germline-derived CDR1 and CDR2 are LNHDA and SQIVND (reference sequence). V was clipped by 6 bases and J by 2 bases; unmatched bases: 0. CDR3 amino acids: CASRGQQETQYF. The CDR3 DNA reads as TGTGCCAGTAGGGGACAGCAAGAGACCCAGTACTTC.

This clone was observed a handful of times. The V gene is TRBV4-3, the J gene TRBJ2-1, with unresolved D. Germline loops: CDR1 LGHNA, CDR2 YSLEER. CDR3 size: 14 residues. Trimming removed 0 bases from V and 7 bases from J, with 10 bases in between. The CDR3 reads CASSQDLLVNEQFF. CDR3 sequence (DNA): TGCGCCAGCAGCCAAGATCTCCTAGTTAATGAGCAGTTCTTC.

The V and J genes are TRBV5-1 and TRBJ2-7; TRBD2 matches 8 bases. V was clipped by 4 bases and J by 3 bases; unmatched bases: 6. This CDR3 has 14 amino acids. Germline loops: CDR1 SGHRS, CDR2 YFSETQ. CDR3 residues: CASSRGGRFYEQYF. CDR3 sequence (DNA): TGCGCCAGCAGCCGGGGGGGCCGCTTCTACGAGCAGTACTTC.

The chain carries TRBV30 and TRBJ2-3; TRBD2 matches 14 bases. The CDR3 loop spans 13 amino acids. Germline CDR1 is GTSNPN and CDR2 is SVGIG (reference sequence). The CDR3 is CATSGGVTDTQYF. The CDR3 DNA is TGTGCGACTAGCGGGGGGGTCACAGATACGCAGTATTTT.

V is TRBV4-1 and J is TRBJ2-5; 7 bases are shared with TRBD2. The CDR3 is made up of 15 amino acids. The germline V gene encodes CDR1 MGHRA and CDR2 YSYEKL. V was pared by 3 bases and J by 1 base, with 5 bases of the junction left unmatched. CDR3 loop: CASSQPGGTQETQYF. In DNA form, the CDR3 reads TGCGCCAGCAGCCAGCCGGGGGGAACCCAAGAGACCCAGTACTTC.